Presented here are 19 T cell receptor beta chains from one specimen sequenced in a study of cytomegalovirus exposure and HLA in healthy donors (dated by TCRdb to about 2017). The library was prepared using the immunoSEQ multiplex PCR assay. A mixture of 60 forward primers for TCR Vbeta segments and 13 reverse primers for TCR Jbeta segments was used in the multiplex PCR. TCRdb stores this immuneACCESS table with in-frame sequences only. Part of the clones is absent; in the studies checked, under half of the shortfall reflects unresolved V genes, and no reason is known for the rest. This sample comprises some 200,000 clones, roughly 82% of them detected only once. The ten largest clones take up over 2.5% of the sample. Sequencing input: PBMCs. Receptors originate from a woman aged 45-59 years in good health and CMV-seropositive.

The rearrangement joins TRBV27 to TRBJ2-1, with 10 bases fitting TRBD2. V was pared by 7 bases and J by 7 bases, with 25 bases of the junction left unmatched. CDR1 and CDR2 (germline): MNHEY, SMNVEV (reference sequence). CDR3 size: 20 residues. CDR3 sequence (DNA): TGTGCCAGCATCTTGAGGGCAGGGGGCCTAGCGGGGGCCCCGGTTAATGAGCAGTTCTTC. It is translated as CASILRAGGLAGAPVNEQFF.

CDR3 protein: CASGNGRAVETQYF. As DNA, the CDR3 is TGTGCCAGCGGGAACGGCAGGGCTGTGGAGACCCAGTACTTC. The rearrangement links TRBV2 to TRBJ2-5, with D possibly TRBD1 on 5 matching bases. Germline values: CDR1 SNHLY, CDR2 FYNNEI. There are 14 residues in the CDR3. Trimming removed 8 bases at V and 5 bases at J, with 18 bases between.

The gene calls are TRBV5-5 and TRBJ2-7; TRBD1 aligns across 8 bases. There are 16 residues in the CDR3. Trimming cost V 0 bases and J 4 bases; bases outside gene matches: 9. Germline V gene data show CDR1 as SGHKS and CDR2 as YYEKEE (reference sequence). The CDR3 DNA reads as TGTGCCAGCAGCTTGGGTGGGACAGGAGGCACGTACGAGCAGTACTTC. As protein: CASSLGGTGGTYEQYF.

The chain has TRBV18 and TRBJ2-7; D uncertain. Germline assignment: CDR1 KGHSH and CDR2 LQKENI. This CDR3 is 12 amino acids long. The V end lost 5 bases, the J end lost 4 bases, and 9 bases lay between the germline ends. The CDR3 DNA reads as TGTGCCAGCTCAACCACACGATACGAGCAGTACTTC. Protein sequence: CASSTTRYEQYF.

This clone was counted between two and nine times. V gene TRBV19 combines with J gene TRBJ2-1; D is ambiguous. The CDR3 covers 12 residues. V lost 3 bases and J 11 bases, leaving 11 bases between the germline ends. Germline CDR1 reads LNHDA; CDR2 reads SQIVND (reference sequence). The CDR3 nucleotides are TGTGCCAGTAGTATTGATGCGGTCCAGCAGTTCTTC. Amino acids: CASSIDAVQQFF.

This clone was seen once. The V gene is TRBV7-2, the J gene TRBJ2-3; unclear D gene. The germline CDR1 and CDR2 sequences are SGHTA and FQGNSA. V lost 4 bases, J lost 3 bases, and 5 bases lay in between. This CDR3 has 12 residues. As DNA, the CDR3 is TGTGCCAGCAGCTCGGTGACAGATACGCAGTATTTT. Its protein product is CASSSVTDTQYF.

The genes are TRBV7-8 and TRBJ1-1, with D perhaps matching TRBD1 (5 bases). Trimming left V 6 bases short and J 0 bases short, with 11 bases between. CDR1 and CDR2 from the germline V gene are SGHVS and FQNEAQ. This CDR3 comprises 14 residues. This CDR3 is CASRYSGMNTEAFF. The CDR3 DNA is TGTGCCAGCAGGTACTCAGGGATGAACACTGAAGCTTTCTTT.

The V call is TRBV2, the J call TRBJ2-1; the match to TRBD2 covers 8 bases. Germline V gene data show CDR1 as SNHLY and CDR2 as FYNNEI. This CDR3 comprises 15 residues. Germline trimming cut 3 bases from V and 8 bases from J; bases unmatched to any gene: 9. Written as DNA, the CDR3 is TGTGCCAGCAGTGACCCCGGGGGGGCCCTGGATGAGCAGTTCTTC. It codes for CASSDPGGALDEQFF.

J is TRBJ2-5 and V is TRBV2; 8 positions match TRBD1. CDR1 is SNHLY, CDR2 FYNNEI, per germline. Trimming removed 1 base from V and 7 bases from J; junction bases left unmatched: 2. The CDR3 runs to 13 residues. The CDR3 bases are TGTGCCAGCAGTGAAGGACAGGGGACGACCCAGTACTTC. It encodes CASSEGQGTTQYF.

Concerning this clone itself: At one boundary the junction diverges from the germline segment, which might be a read error. The V gene is TRBV28, the J gene TRBJ1-2; 7 bases fit TRBD1. The length of the CDR3 is 14 residues. Germline V CDR1 and CDR2: MDHEN, SYDVKM. The CDR3 nucleotides are TGTGCCGGCAGCCTTGACAGGGTCGGCTATGGCTACACCTTC. Translated: CAGSLDRVGYGYTF.

The chain uses TRBV2 and TRBJ1-1; 9 positions agree with TRBD1. This CDR3 contains 12 residues. The trim removed 6 bases at V and 7 bases at J, leaving 3 bases unmatched. Germline CDR1 SNHLY, CDR2 FYNNEI. This CDR3 reads CASRRDRDEAFF. In DNA, the CDR3 is TGTGCCAGCAGACGGGACAGGGATGAAGCTTTCTTT. Together with reference TRBV2 and TRBJ1-1, the CDR3 gives the full variable domain: EPEVTQTPSHQVTQMGQEVILRCVPISNHLYFYWYRQILGQKVEFLVSFYNNEISEKSEIFDDQFSVERPDGSNFTLKIRSTKLEDSAMYFCASRRDRDEAFFGQGTRLTVV.

This chain links TRBV2 with TRBJ1-6; D gene unclear. The CDR3 runs 12 residues. V was clipped by 3 bases and J by 8 bases, with 5 bases between them. CDR1 is SNHLY and CDR2 is FYNNEI in the germline V gene. The CDR3 DNA reads as TGTGCCAGCAGTGACTCTGATTCACCCCTCCACTTT. As protein: CASSDSDSPLHF.

The V gene is TRBV6-5, the J gene TRBJ2-2; D is undetermined. V lost 8 bases, J lost 0 bases, and 13 bases lay in between. Germline-derived CDR1 and CDR2 are MNHEY and SVGAGI. This CDR3 has 15 residues. The CDR3 protein is CASSRGTTNTGELFF. The CDR3 DNA reads TGTGCCAGCTCCCGCGGAACGACGAACACCGGGGAGCTGTTTTTT.

The V and J genes are TRBV11-3 and TRBJ2-1; TRBD2 agrees at 9 bases. The CDR3 extends over 16 amino acids. V was clipped by 0 bases and J by 5 bases; unmatched bases: 5. From germline, CDR1 is SGHNT and CDR2 YENEEA. The CDR3 nucleotides read TGTGCCAGCAGCTTAGAAGGAGCGGGGGGCCACAATGAGCAGTTCTTC. Its translation: CASSLEGAGGHNEQFF.

The chain uses TRBV7-2 and TRBJ2-1; 9 bases agree with TRBD2. The CDR3 runs to 15 residues. The germline gives CDR1 SGHTA, CDR2 FQGNSA. After removal of 2 bases from V and 9 bases from J, the junction contained 8 bases not matched to a gene. CDR3 in DNA: TGTGCCAGCAGCTTAAGGTGGCGGGGGGGCGGTGAGCAGTTCTTC. Its protein product is CASSLRWRGGGEQFF.

The chain links TRBV7-9 to TRBJ2-3; D is ambiguous. V lost 4 bases and J 2 bases, leaving 16 bases between the germline ends. The germline V gene encodes CDR1 SEHNR and CDR2 FQNEAQ (reference sequence). The length of the CDR3 is 16 residues. CDR3 loop: CASSSPAYGPTDTQYF. The CDR3 DNA follows: TGTGCCAGCAGCTCCCCTGCTTACGGTCCCACAGATACGCAGTATTTT.

This clone showed up just a few times. This chain connects TRBV4-1 to TRBJ2-6; the D is unclear. V was cut by 1 base and J by 0 bases, with 4 bases left in between. There are 15 residues in the CDR3. In germline, CDR1 is MGHRA, CDR2 YSYEKL. The CDR3 reads CASSQAGSGANVLTF. The CDR3 nucleotides read TGCGCCAGCAGCCAAGCGGGCTCTGGGGCCAACGTCCTGACTTTC.

The CDR3 protein is CASISGGPTGELFF. The CDR3 DNA reads TGTGCCAGCATTTCGGGGGGTCCCACCGGGGAGCTGTTTTTT. The chain recombines TRBV28 with TRBJ2-2; TRBD2 aligns across 7 bases. The germline gives CDR1 MDHEN, CDR2 SYDVKM. The CDR3 is made up of 14 amino acids. V lost 7 bases to trimming and J lost 4 bases; unmatched junction nucleotides: 6.

This clone was seen just once. The chain couples TRBV5-1 to TRBJ2-7, with D perhaps TRBD2 (6 bases). V lost 0 bases, J lost 2 bases, and 12 bases lay in between. This CDR3 comprises 15 residues. Germline CDR1 is SGHRS and CDR2 is YFSETQ. DNA for the CDR3: TGCGCCAGCAGCTTGGGCGGAGGGTTCCCCTACGAGCAGTACTTC. Translating it yields CASSLGGGFPYEQYF.